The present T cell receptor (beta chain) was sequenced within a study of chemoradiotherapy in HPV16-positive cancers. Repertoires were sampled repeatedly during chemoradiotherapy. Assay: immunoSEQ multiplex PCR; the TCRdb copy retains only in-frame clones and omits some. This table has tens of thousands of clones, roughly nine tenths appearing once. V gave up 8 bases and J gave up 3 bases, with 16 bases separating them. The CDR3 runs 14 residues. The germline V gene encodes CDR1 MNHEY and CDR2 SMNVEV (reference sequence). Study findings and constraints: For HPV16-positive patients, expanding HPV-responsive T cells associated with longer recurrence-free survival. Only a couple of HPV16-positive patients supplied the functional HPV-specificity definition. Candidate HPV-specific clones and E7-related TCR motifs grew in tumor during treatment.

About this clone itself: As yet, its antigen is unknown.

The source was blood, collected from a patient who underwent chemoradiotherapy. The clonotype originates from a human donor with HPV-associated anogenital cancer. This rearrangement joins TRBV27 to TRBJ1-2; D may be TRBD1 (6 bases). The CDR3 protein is CASGLGGRDYGYTF. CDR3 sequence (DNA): TGTGCCAGCGGCCTCGGGGGGCGGGACTATGGCTACACCTTC.